The 13 T cell receptor beta chains below all came from one sample that was sequenced in a study of persistence of HIV-infected CD4 T cells. The immunoSEQ assay was version 4, run in survey mode. Repertoires were generated with immunoSEQ multiplex PCR, while TCRdb's copy carries only in-frame clones and drops some. The data contain almost 20,000 clones, about 62% of them seen just once; the ten biggest clones take up about 1.9%. Overlapping HIV-1 Gag 15-mer peptides at approximately 1 ug per peptide per mL were used. Sorting selected CD4+ T cells upregulating both CD40 ligand and CD69. Which antigens these TCRs recognize remains unknown. The sequences come from CD4+ T cells sorted from PBMCs after roughly 18-hour stimulation, collected from a patient who received antiretroviral therapy. All receptors derive from an adult woman with HIV who was CMV-seropositive.

The rearrangement joins TRBV24-1 to TRBJ2-3, with 7 bases that match TRBD1. With 4 bases clipped from V and 7 bases from J, the junction kept 7 bases outside the gene matches. The CDR3 covers 14 residues. Germline CDR1 reads KGHDR; CDR2 reads SFDVKD. The CDR3: CATSDPRQGNTQYF. The CDR3 coding sequence is TGTGCCACCAGTGACCCTCGACAGGGAAATACGCAGTATTTT.

The chain links TRBV10-3 to TRBJ1-1; tentative D call: TRBD1 (5 bases). Germline V gives CDR1 ENHRY, CDR2 SYGVKD. This CDR3 spans 13 amino acids. V lost 7 bases to trimming and J lost 1 base, with 10 bases between them. For the CDR3, the DNA is TGTGCCATCAATCCTGGGGGGAACACTGAAGCTTTCTTT. Translation gives CAINPGGNTEAFF.

The J gene is TRBJ2-2, the V gene TRBV24-1; D is uncertain. Germline-derived CDR1 and CDR2 are KGHDR and SFDVKD. V dropped 9 bases and J dropped 1 base, with 11 bases sitting between them. This CDR3 contains 14 residues. The CDR3 DNA follows: TGTGCCACCGCCCCGGCAGGGAACACCGGGGAGCTGTTTTTT. Protein sequence: CATAPAGNTGELFF.

This clone is labeled medium-sized. The V and J genes are TRBV7-6 and TRBJ2-1; D may be TRBD2 (6 bases). Germline lookup yields CDR1 SGHVS and CDR2 FNYEAQ. CDR3 length: 12 residues. V dropped 8 bases and J dropped 10 bases, with 15 bases sitting between them. CDR3 DNA: TGTGCCAGCGCCATAGGGGCGGGGGAGCAGTTCTTC. Translation gives CASAIGAGEQFF.

This clone rates as medium-sized. This chain joins TRBV7-2 and TRBJ2-7, with a possible D match to TRBD1 (5 bases). The CDR3 extends over 15 amino acids. Trimming cost V 3 bases and J 2 bases, with 14 bases left between them. The germline gives CDR1 SGHTA, CDR2 FQGNSA. CDR3 DNA: TGTGCCAGCAGCTTGGGTCTTCAGGGTACCTACGAGCAGTACGTC. It is translated as CASSLGLQGTYEQYV.

This chain joins TRBV30 and TRBJ1-6; 12 nucleotides align to TRBD1. Per the germline V gene, CDR1 is GTSNPN and CDR2 is SVGIG (reference sequence). CDR3 size: 15 residues. V was clipped by 3 bases and J by 9 bases; unmatched bases: 6. The DNA for the CDR3 is TGTGCCTGGAGGCGAGGGACAGGGGGCACTTCACCCCTCCACTTT. Its translation: CAWRRGTGGTSPLHF.

The V call is TRBV29-1, the J call TRBJ2-5, with D perhaps matching TRBD2 (7 bases). CDR1 and CDR2 (germline): SQVTM, ANQGSEA. Deletions cut 7 bases from V and 4 bases from J, with 22 bases between. The CDR3 extends over 15 amino acids. Here the CDR3 reads CSANEGGVPGETQYF. CDR3 DNA: TGCAGCGCTAACGAGGGGGGGGTTCCTGGAGAGACCCAGTACTTC.

V and J are TRBV5-1 and TRBJ1-1, with 7 bases lining up with TRBD1. The germline V gene encodes CDR1 SGHRS and CDR2 YFSETQ. This CDR3 is built from 15 residues. V was pared by 4 bases and J by 0 bases, with 6 bases of the junction left unmatched. The CDR3, as DNA: TGCGCCAGCAGCGCGGGGACAGCAATGAACACTGAAGCTTTCTTT. It specifies CASSAGTAMNTEAFF.

This clone turned up a few times. This chain links TRBV6-6 with TRBJ1-5; 7 nucleotides align to TRBD1. There are 13 residues in the CDR3. V gave up 5 bases and J gave up 8 bases; unmatched junction bases: 6. CDR1 and CDR2 (germline): MNHNY, SVGAGI (reference sequence). The CDR3 bases are TGTGCCAGCAGTCTACAGGGGTGGGAGCCCCAGCATTTT. It is translated as CASSLQGWEPQHF.

CDR3 in DNA: TGTGCCAGCAGCCTACAGGCTACAACTAATGAAAAACTGTTTTTT. Translated: CASSLQATTNEKLFF. This chain links TRBV9 with TRBJ1-4, with D possibly matching TRBD1 (5 bases). The V gene lost 4 bases and the J gene lost 0 bases, with 10 bases spanning the gap. The CDR3 contains 15 residues. Germline loops: CDR1 SGDLS, CDR2 YYNGEE.

The sample holds a few counts of this clone. The chain is built from TRBV7-8 and TRBJ2-1; D is perhaps TRBD2 (6 bases). This CDR3 spans 14 amino acids. Trimming stripped 3 bases from V and 2 bases from J, with 8 bases between. Germline lookup yields CDR1 SGHVS and CDR2 FQNEAQ. The CDR3 bases are TGTGCCAGCAGCTTCGGGACTGCCTACAATGAGCAGTTCTTC. Residues: CASSFGTAYNEQFF.

The V call is TRBV6-4, the J call TRBJ2-1, with 8 bases matching TRBD2. Trimming removed 3 bases from V and 15 bases from J; junction bases left unmatched: 7. The CDR3 extends over 12 amino acids. The germline gives CDR1 MRHNA, CDR2 SNTAGT. CDR3 nucleotide sequence: TGTGCCAGCAGTGAGTTCGGGGGGGCCTTGTTCTTC. As protein: CASSEFGGALFF.

The CDR3 sequence is CATNPGGTDTQYF. The CDR3 DNA reads as TGTGCCACCAACCCTGGGGGGACAGATACGCAGTATTTT. The gene calls are TRBV7-8 and TRBJ2-3; D is perhaps TRBD2 (6 bases). The germline V gene has CDR1 SGHVS and CDR2 FQNEAQ. Trimming cost V 10 bases and J 3 bases, with 14 bases left between them. The CDR3 totals 13 residues. Filled out from reference TRBV7-8 and TRBJ2-3, the complete variable domain reads GAGVSQSPRYKVAKRGQDVALRCDPISGHVSLFWYQQALGQGPEFLTYFQNEAQLDKSGLPSDRFFAERPEGSVSTLKIQRTQQEDSAVYLCATNPGGTDTQYFGPGTRLTVL.